The table lists the clone carrying this TCR beta chain with a few counts. The data are from a study of blood T cell repertoires in COVID-19. For the study at large: COVID-19 samples collected from the United States, Italy and Spain covered acute and convalescent phases. Sample material is recorded as cDNA or gDNA derived from T cells, B-cell-depleted T cells, or PBMCs.

V was clipped by 4 bases and J by 2 bases; unmatched bases: 4. This CDR3 contains 14 residues. Germline V gives CDR1 MGHRA, CDR2 YSYEKL. In the study's own analysis: Reference gene primer amplification gave nucleated cell count estimates. Here immunoSEQ multiplex PCR was the method, and the copy in TCRdb shows in-frame clones only, minus some. The V and J calls and clone size were taken over from that table, and D and trimming were inferred from the DNA. There are 120,000 or so clones in the sample; approximately 82% occur only once, and over 3.5% lies in the top ten. The receptor was isolated from a woman older than 75 with acute or convalescent COVID-19. V and J are TRBV4-1 and TRBJ1-2; 7 bases fit TRBD1. Sequenced material: peripheral blood. CDR3 bases: TGCGCCAGCAGCCCGACAGGGTGGAACTATGGCTACACCTTC. Translated, it gives CASSPTGWNYGYTF.